Shown below are 5 T cell receptor beta chains from a single sample sequenced in a study of monozygotic twins with inflammatory bowel disease. After re-calling the 5' RACE reads, TCRdb lists one entry per CDR3 protein, DNA absent. Found here are 200,000 to 250,000 distinct CDR3 sequences; the top ten clones hold about 8%. The sample taken for sequencing was blood. These receptors all stem from a human donor with ulcerative colitis or Crohn's disease, or a healthy co-twin of an affected twin (not recorded which).

The chain joins TRBV14 to TRBJ2-2. CDR1 is SGHDN, CDR2 FVKESK, per germline. The CDR3 extends over 13 amino acids. The CDR3 reads CASSQEMYGELFF.

This rearrangement joins TRBV12-3 or TRBV12-4 to TRBJ1-1; TCRdb's assignment of TRBD1 cannot be checked, as there is no DNA. The CDR3 is made up of 14 amino acids. The CDR3 loop is CASSQDSMNTEAFF.

V is TRBV10-3 and J is TRBJ2-3; TCRdb lists TRBD1, though no DNA is available to test this call. Germline CDR1 is ENHRY and CDR2 is SYGVKD. The CDR3 spans 16 residues. CDR3 sequence: CAIGPAAKLGGDTQYF.

The chain recombines TRBV6-5 with TRBJ2-7; the D call from TCRdb, TRBD2, cannot be confirmed without DNA. Germline CDR1 is MNHEY and CDR2 is SVGAGI. There are 14 residues in the CDR3. CDR3: CASSYGTSGYEQYF.

The chain combines TRBV29-1 with TRBJ2-1; TCRdb returns TRBD2, unconfirmable since there is no DNA. The CDR3 sequence is 15 residues long. Germline V lookup: CDR1 SQVTM, CDR2 ANQGSEA. CDR3 loop: CSVEGVSGRSNEQFF.